This T cell receptor (beta chain) was sequenced for a study of blood T cell repertoires in COVID-19. Study details: COVID-19 samples from acute and convalescent phases originated in the United States, Italy and Spain. In each case, the material was cDNA or gDNA derived from T cells, B-cell-depleted T cells, or PBMCs.

Germline loops: CDR1 SEHNR, CDR2 FQNEAQ (reference sequence). Trimming at V came to 1 base and at J to 6 bases, leaving 9 bases not matched to a gene. The CDR3 sequence is 16 residues long. Original handling: Amplification of reference gene primers provided the estimated nucleated cell counts. Clones were sequenced by immunoSEQ multiplex PCR, and TCRdb holds only the in-frame ones, with some missing. Clonal size and the V and J genes are those of that table, whereas D and trimming came from the DNA. The sample yields 73,000 or so clones, about 80% seen once. The clonotype originates from a woman in her sixties or seventies with acute or convalescent COVID-19. This chain connects TRBV7-9 to TRBJ1-2; TRBD1 aligns across 9 bases. Sequencing input: peripheral blood. The DNA for the CDR3 is TGTGCCAGCAGCTTAGTCTCACAGGGGGCGATAAATGGCTACACCTTC. It encodes CASSLVSQGAINGYTF.